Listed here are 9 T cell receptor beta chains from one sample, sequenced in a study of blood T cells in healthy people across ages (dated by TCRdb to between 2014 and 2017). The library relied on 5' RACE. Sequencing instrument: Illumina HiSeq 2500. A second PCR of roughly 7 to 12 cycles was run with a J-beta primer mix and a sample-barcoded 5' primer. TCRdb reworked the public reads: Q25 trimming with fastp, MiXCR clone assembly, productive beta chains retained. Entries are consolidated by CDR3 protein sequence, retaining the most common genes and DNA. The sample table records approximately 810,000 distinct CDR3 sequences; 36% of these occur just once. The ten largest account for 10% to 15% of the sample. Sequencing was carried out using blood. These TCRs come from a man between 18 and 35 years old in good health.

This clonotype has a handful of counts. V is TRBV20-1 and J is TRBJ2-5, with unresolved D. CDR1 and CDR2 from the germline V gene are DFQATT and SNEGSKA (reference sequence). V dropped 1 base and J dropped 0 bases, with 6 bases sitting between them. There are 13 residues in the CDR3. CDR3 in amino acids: CSARGQYQETQYF. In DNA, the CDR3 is TGCAGTGCTAGAGGCCAGTACCAAGAGACCCAGTACTTC.

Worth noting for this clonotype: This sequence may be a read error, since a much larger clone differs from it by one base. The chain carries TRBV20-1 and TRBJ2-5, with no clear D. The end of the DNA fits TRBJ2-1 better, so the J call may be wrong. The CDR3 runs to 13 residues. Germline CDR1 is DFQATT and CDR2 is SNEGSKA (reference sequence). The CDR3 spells CSASRGSQETQFF. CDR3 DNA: TGCAGTGCTAGTCGTGGCAGCCAAGAGACCCAGTTCTTC.

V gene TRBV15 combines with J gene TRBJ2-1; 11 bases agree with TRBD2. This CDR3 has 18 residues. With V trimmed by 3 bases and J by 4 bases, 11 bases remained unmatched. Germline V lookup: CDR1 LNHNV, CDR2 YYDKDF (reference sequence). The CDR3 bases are TGTGCCACCAGCAGGGCCCGAGGCATAGCGGGGGGGTACAATGAGCAGTTCTTC. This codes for CATSRARGIAGGYNEQFF.

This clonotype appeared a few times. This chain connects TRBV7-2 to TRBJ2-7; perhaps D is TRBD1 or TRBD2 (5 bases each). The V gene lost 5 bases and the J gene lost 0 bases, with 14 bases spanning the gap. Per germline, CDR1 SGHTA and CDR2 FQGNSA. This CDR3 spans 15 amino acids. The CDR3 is CASSRLGESSYEQYF. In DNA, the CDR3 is TGTGCCAGCAGCCGATTGGGGGAAAGCTCCTACGAGCAGTACTTC. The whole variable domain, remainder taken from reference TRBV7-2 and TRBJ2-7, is GAGVSQSPSNKVTEKGKDVELRCDPISGHTALYWYRQSLGQGLEFLIYFQGNSAPDKSGLPSDRFSAERTGGSVSTLTIQRTQQEDSAVYLCASSRLGESSYEQYFGPGTRLTVT.

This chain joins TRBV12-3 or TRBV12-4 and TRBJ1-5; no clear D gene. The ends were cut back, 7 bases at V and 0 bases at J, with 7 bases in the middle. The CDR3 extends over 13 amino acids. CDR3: CASKRTSNQPQHF. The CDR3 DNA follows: TGTGCCAGCAAACGCACTAGCAATCAGCCCCAGCATTTT.

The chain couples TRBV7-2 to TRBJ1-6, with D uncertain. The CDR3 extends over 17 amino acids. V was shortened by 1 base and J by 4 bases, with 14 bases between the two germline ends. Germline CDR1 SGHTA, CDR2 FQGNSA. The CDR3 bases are TGTGCCAGCAGCTTAGACGGGCAGTACCCTTATAATTCACCCCTCCACTTT. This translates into CASSLDGQYPYNSPLHF.

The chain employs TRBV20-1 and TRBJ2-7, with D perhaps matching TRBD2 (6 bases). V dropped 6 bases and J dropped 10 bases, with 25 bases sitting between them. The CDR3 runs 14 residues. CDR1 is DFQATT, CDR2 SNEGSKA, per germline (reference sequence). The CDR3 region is CSATPTGEQGTQYF. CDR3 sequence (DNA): TGCAGTGCCACTCCTACGGGGGAACAAGGGACTCAGTACTTC.

The DNA for the CDR3 is TGCAGCGTAGCCCGCCGGATGAGCTCCTACAATGAGCAGTACTTC. Its protein product is CSVARRMSSYNEQYF. The genes are TRBV29-1 and TRBJ2-1; D call uncertain. The tail of the sequence fits TRBJ2-7 better, so the J call may be wrong. Germline V gene lookup returns CDR1 SQVTM and CDR2 ANQGSEA. The CDR3 has 15 residues.

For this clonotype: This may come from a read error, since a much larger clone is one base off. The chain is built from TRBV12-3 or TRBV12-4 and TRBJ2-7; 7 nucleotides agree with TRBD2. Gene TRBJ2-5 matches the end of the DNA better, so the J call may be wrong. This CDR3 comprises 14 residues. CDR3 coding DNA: TGTGCCAGCAGTGTAGGGTCAGCGGGGAAGACCCAGTACTTC. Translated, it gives CASSVGSAGKTQYF.